This TCR beta chain is from a study of identical twins. Whole-study findings and limits: Weaker excess sharing between twins was seen in beta out-of-frame sequences. The abundant beta clonotypes from cord blood had fewer insertions, and memory repertoires had none of this.

As to this clonotype: As yet, its antigen is unknown.

The CDR3 consists of 15 residues. Per germline, CDR1 DFQATT and CDR2 SNEGSKA (reference sequence). Trimming at V came to 2 bases and at J to 3 bases, leaving 7 bases not matched to a gene. Unique molecular identifiers were present on cDNA, and template switching added a universal primer site. TCRdb recomputed calls from the 5' RACE reads with MiXCR, one row per CDR3 protein. Of 1.5 million to 2 million distinct CDR3 sequences in the sample, about 32% are singletons; the top ten hold 0.27%. This clonotype was obtained from a newborn girl in good health. Sequencing was performed on cord blood. V gene TRBV20-1 combines with J gene TRBJ2-5, with 9 bases identical to TRBD2. Here the CDR3 DNA reads TGCAGTGCTAGAAAAGCGGGAGGAGGCAAAGAGACCCAGTACTTC. Amino acids: CSARKAGGGKETQYF.